This T cell receptor (beta chain) was documented in a study of blood T cells in healthy people across ages (dated by TCRdb to between 2015 and 2017). Turning to the overall study: In model experiments, template switching captured about one uniquely barcoded TCR beta cDNA molecule for every two T cells. To avoid experimental bias, donors of different ages were distributed randomly across sequencing lanes. Donors were grouped into four age groups: young (average 16 years), middle-aged (around 39), aged (around 60) and long-lived (approximately 75). To track age-related changes in TCR beta repertoire diversity, the study relied on deep sequencing normalized with unique cDNA molecular identifiers. The study analyzed two additional independent replicas of 1 million unique cDNA reads from the same blood draw for two donors, one aged 18 to 29 and one aged 80 or older.

The paper's findings and limits, for the study overall: The percentage of naive T cells measured by flow cytometry correlated strongly with observed TCR beta diversity. Total diversity estimates from one million sequenced T cells were considered lower bounds and underestimates. Because profiling used bulk unsorted PBMCs, naive and antigen-experienced compartments could not be compared conclusively. Donor CMV infection status was unknown, potentially confounding age-related changes in expanded clonotypes. As age increased, observed TCR beta diversity per million T cells dropped in a roughly linear way, and a significant reduction was already evident by age 40. Compared with the aged group, the long-lived group had more naive CD4+ T cells, fewer expanded clones and increased TCR diversity, a pattern suggesting age selection.

The donors were around 39 Caucasian individuals from Russia, aged roughly 6 to 90 years, who were systemically healthy. Around 10 milliliters of peripheral blood were collected from each donor into EDTA-treated Vacutainer tubes. PBMCs were isolated by Ficoll-Paque density-gradient centrifugation, with at least 7 million obtained per sample. Total RNA was extracted from PBMCs with Trizol reagent, with at least 6 micrograms obtained per sample. Naive CD45RAhigh/CD27high T cell percentages were measured by flow cytometry on a PBMC aliquot from every donor. Trimming takes 4 bases from V and 14 bases from J, and the germline ends sit 18 bases apart. The CDR3 starts with the cysteine, ends with the phenylalanine, and has 13 residues. Just the 39-base CDR3 DNA is kept, in frame starting at base 1. Taken from the germline V gene, the CDR1 and CDR2 loops are MGHRA and YSYEKL. Libraries came from 5' RACE. TCRdb lists the instrument as Illumina HiSeq 2500. A second PCR of about 6 to 11 cycles was performed with a sample-barcoded 5' primer and a J-beta primer mix. Each TCR beta cDNA molecule received a unique molecular identifier from a template-switch 5' adaptor carrying 12 random nucleotides. Each sample yielded at least 3 million CDR3-containing paired-end reads. First-strand cDNA was synthesized from all RNA with the Mint cDNA synthesis kit, primed by a TRBC-specific oligonucleotide. Following uracil-DNA glycosylase treatment, all cDNA underwent a first 18-cycle PCR with the universal primers M1SS and BC2_uni_R. The paper's data handling went like this. For normalization, 1 million high-quality reads were randomly selected from each sample, with every read carrying a distinct molecular identifier. Instead of being binned into consensus sequences, reads that shared molecular identifiers were thrown out. MiTCR, run with a Q25 quality threshold and the strictest error-elimination algorithm, handled CDR3 identification, clonotype clustering and error correction. A nonparametric unseen species model using Euler transformation provided a lower-bound estimate of total TCR beta diversity. TCRdb reanalyzed the raw reads on its own, using fastp at Q25 for trimming and MiXCR for clone calling, and kept in-frame beta chains. When rows share a CDR3 protein, they turn into one entry using the most common DNA and genes. The V and J calls shown here were made by TCRdb, not taken from the authors' results. This sample comprises roughly 1.7 million distinct CDR3 sequences, 34% of them detected only once. The biggest ten clones account for approximately 10% of the sample.

This clonotype was seen more than once but under ten times. No antigen is known for it. Base qualities are not provided; no much larger clone lies one nucleotide away. The chain is encoded by TRBV4-1 joined to TRBJ2-1; a weak D assignment points to TRBD2 (5 bases agree). This clonotype originated in a woman under 40 in good health. The sequenced material came from blood. The nucleotide sequence reads as follows: TGCGCCAGCAGCCCTGACTCTATCGGGATGAAGTTCTTC. This sequence encodes CASSPDSIGMKFF.